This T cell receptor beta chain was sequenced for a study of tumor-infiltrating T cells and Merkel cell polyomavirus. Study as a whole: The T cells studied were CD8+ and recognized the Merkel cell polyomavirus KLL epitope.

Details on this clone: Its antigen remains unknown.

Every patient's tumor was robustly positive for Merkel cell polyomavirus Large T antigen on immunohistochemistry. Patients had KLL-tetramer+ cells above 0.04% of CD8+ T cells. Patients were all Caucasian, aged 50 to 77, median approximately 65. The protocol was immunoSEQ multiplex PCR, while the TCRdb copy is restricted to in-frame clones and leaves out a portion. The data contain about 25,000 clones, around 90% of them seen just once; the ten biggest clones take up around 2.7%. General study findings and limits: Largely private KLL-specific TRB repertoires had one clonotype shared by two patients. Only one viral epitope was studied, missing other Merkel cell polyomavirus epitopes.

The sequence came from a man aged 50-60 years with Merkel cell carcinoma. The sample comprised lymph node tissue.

This CDR3 reads CASSYQTSGGGDTQYF. DNA for the CDR3: TGCGCCAGCAGCTACCAGACTAGCGGGGGCGGGGATACGCAGTATTTT. The gene calls are TRBV5-1 and TRBJ2-3; 12 bases map to TRBD2. V was clipped by 3 bases and J by 6 bases; unmatched bases: 8. Germline V gene lookup returns CDR1 SGHRS and CDR2 YFSETQ. This CDR3 has 16 residues.